The 25 T cell receptor beta chains below come from one sample, sequenced in a study of vaccination and CD4 T cells after COVID-19. These receptors are not linked to any known antigen. Treatment reported: roughly 10-day PBMC culture with coronavirus spike peptide pools or control peptides (ViraFEST assay). The Oncomine TCR Beta short-read assay sequenced DNA from cultured CD4+ T cells. MiXCR, applied by TCRdb to the PCR reads, yields one record per CDR3 protein. Found here are around 26,000 distinct CDR3 sequences, roughly 64% of them singletons; the top ten hold 4.5% to 6%. Sequencing was performed on CD4+ T cells from blood, cultured in vitro. These receptors all come from a human donor who had recovered from COVID-19.

This chain connects TRBV7-2 to TRBJ2-2; the D is unclear. Trimming stripped 5 bases from V and 6 bases from J, with 13 bases between. The CDR3 length is 14 residues. The germline V gene has CDR1 SGHTA and CDR2 FQGNSA. In nucleotides, the CDR3 is TGTGCCAGCAGCCCACGCCAATCCGCCGGGGAGCTGTTTTTT. Translated: CASSPRQSAGELFF.

The rearrangement joins TRBV7-9 to TRBJ1-5; D is ambiguous. Trimming left V 1 base short and J 9 bases short, with 13 bases between. This CDR3 region has 14 residues. Germline CDR1 reads SEHNR; CDR2 reads FQNEAQ (reference sequence). In DNA form, the CDR3 reads TGTGCCAGCAGCTTAGAATCCCCTTTTGGGCCCCAGCATTTT. Translating gives CASSLESPFGPQHF.

This chain joins TRBV7-6 and TRBJ2-7; 10 nucleotides align to TRBD1. V gave up 1 base and J gave up 8 bases; unmatched junction bases: 8. From germline, CDR1 is SGHVS and CDR2 FNYEAQ. The CDR3 runs to 15 residues. The CDR3 DNA reads TGTGCCAGCAGCTTAGGGGGGACAGGGGCGGGCAAGCAGTACTTC. This gives the protein CASSLGGTGAGKQYF.

The rearrangement links TRBV14 to TRBJ2-5; D call uncertain. Between the trimmed V and J ends, which lost 0 bases and 3 bases, there was a span of 11 bases. The germline gives CDR1 SGHDN, CDR2 FVKESK. This CDR3 region has 15 residues. The CDR3 reads CASSQDRQRKETQYF. In DNA, the CDR3 is TGTGCCAGCAGCCAAGATCGTCAAAGGAAAGAGACCCAGTACTTC.

This clonotype appeared a few times. V usage is TRBV27 and J usage is TRBJ1-5; 7 bases agree with TRBD1. CDR1 MNHEY and CDR2 SMNVEV come from the germline V gene (reference sequence). The CDR3 loop spans 14 amino acids. The trim removed 6 bases at V and 3 bases at J, leaving 5 bases unmatched. The CDR3 loop is CASSLDRDNQPQHF. DNA of the CDR3: TGTGCCAGCAGCCTCGACAGGGACAATCAGCCCCAGCATTTT.

The V call is TRBV30, the J call TRBJ1-1, with D hard to call. The CDR3 covers 11 residues. V was trimmed by 3 bases and J by 11 bases, leaving 13 bases between them. The germline CDR1 and CDR2 sequences are GTSNPN and SVGIG (reference sequence). The CDR3 coding sequence is TGTGCCTGGAGCCAAGTTGTTGGGGCTTTCTTT. This codes for CAWSQVVGAFF.

This clonotype was recorded a few times. This chain joins TRBV6-1 and TRBJ2-7; 12 bases match TRBD2. The germline CDR1 and CDR2 sequences are MNHNS and SASEGT. V lost 1 base and J lost 2; bases outside the gene matches: 6. The CDR3 sequence is 17 residues long. The CDR3 region has the DNA TGTGCCAGCAGTGAAGGGCTAGCGGGAGGGGTTGCCTACGAGCAGTACTTC. It specifies CASSEGLAGGVAYEQYF.

The chain combines TRBV24-1 with TRBJ2-7; D assignment may be TRBD1 or TRBD2 (6 bases each). This CDR3 has 15 amino acids. Per the germline V gene, CDR1 is KGHDR and CDR2 is SFDVKD. V dropped 4 bases and J dropped 6 bases, with 18 bases sitting between them. The CDR3 bases are TGTGCCACCAGTGAAGGGGGGAAGAGCTCAGCCGAGCAGTACTTC. This sequence encodes CATSEGGKSSAEQYF.

The rearrangement links TRBV6-5 to TRBJ2-5; TRBD2 agrees at 9 bases. The germline CDR1 and CDR2 sequences are MNHEY and SVGAGI. Losses at the gene ends were 0 bases for V and 1 base for J; bases not matched to a gene: 0. The CDR3 contains 15 residues. As DNA, the CDR3 is TGTGCCAGCAGTTACTCTAGCGGGAGCCAAGAGACCCAGTACTTC. It codes for CASSYSSGSQETQYF.

This chain uses TRBV7-2 with TRBJ2-7, with 8 bases identical to TRBD1. CDR3 size: 15 residues. Germline V gene lookup returns CDR1 SGHTA and CDR2 FQGNSA. J lost 5 bases, V lost 5 bases, and 11 bases had no gene match. Written as DNA, the CDR3 is TGTGCCAGCAGCCAAGGCGGGGCAGGGGGCGACGAGCAGTACTTC. Protein sequence: CASSQGGAGGDEQYF.

The V and J genes are TRBV30 and TRBJ2-1; D is possibly TRBD1 or TRBD2 (5 bases each). Trimming left V 2 bases short and J 9 bases short, with 14 bases between. This CDR3 comprises 13 residues. Germline V gives CDR1 GTSNPN, CDR2 SVGIG (reference sequence). CDR3 protein: CAWSRTGRGEQFF. The CDR3 DNA follows: TGTGCCTGGAGTCGGACGGGAAGGGGTGAGCAGTTCTTC.

The J gene is TRBJ1-2, the V gene TRBV20-1; 11 bases are shared with TRBD1. The CDR3 loop spans 14 amino acids. Germline values: CDR1 DFQATT, CDR2 SNEGSKA (reference sequence). V shed 1 base, J shed 7 bases, and the junction held 5 bases outside the gene matches. The CDR3 spells CSARAGTGGSGYTF. For the CDR3, the DNA is TGCAGTGCTAGAGCCGGGACAGGGGGTTCTGGCTACACCTTC.

J is TRBJ2-5 and V is TRBV27, with 7 bases that match TRBD1. This CDR3 region has 18 residues. CDR1 is MNHEY and CDR2 is SMNVEV in the germline V gene (reference sequence). After removal of 0 bases from V and 3 bases from J, the junction contained 13 bases not matched to a gene. The CDR3 nucleotides are TGTGCCAGCAGTTTATCCCAACCCGCAGGGGGACATGAAGAGACCCAGTACTTC. Translation gives CASSLSQPAGGHEETQYF.

The chain is built from TRBV27 and TRBJ1-2; 8 bases are a match to TRBD1. J lost 5 bases, V lost 4 bases, and 3 bases had no gene match. Germline V gene sequence: CDR1 MNHEY, CDR2 SMNVEV (reference sequence). The CDR3 sequence is 13 residues long. CDR3 amino acids: CASSSRQGYGYTF. The CDR3 region has the DNA TGTGCCAGCAGTTCTCGACAGGGGTATGGCTACACCTTC.

The chain combines TRBV7-6 with TRBJ1-2; tentative D call: TRBD1 (5 bases). The CDR3 length is 16 residues. The germline V gene has CDR1 SGHVS and CDR2 FNYEAQ. The V end lost 1 base, the J end lost 0 bases, and 12 bases lay between the germline ends. The CDR3 loop is CASSLGGRDANYGYTF. The CDR3 coding sequence is TGTGCCAGCAGCTTAGGGGGCAGGGATGCTAACTATGGCTACACCTTC. Full variable domain (outside the CDR3, taken from reference TRBV7-6 and TRBJ1-2): GAGVSQSPRYKVTKRGQDVALRCDPISGHVSLYWYRQALGQGPEFLTYFNYEAQQDKSGLPNDRFSAERPEGSISTLTIQRTEQRDSAMYRCASSLGGRDANYGYTFGSGTRLTVV.

V and J are TRBV7-8 and TRBJ2-7, with D possibly TRBD2 on 6 matching bases. The V gene's germline CDR1 is SGHVS and CDR2 FQNEAQ. CDR3 length: 15 residues. Trimming pared 5 bases from V and 0 bases from J, leaving 14 bases between. CDR3 DNA: TGTGCCAGCAGCCGGCTAGCGTTAAGCTCCTACGAGCAGTACTTC. Translation gives CASSRLALSSYEQYF. The variable domain in full, completed from reference TRBV7-8 and TRBJ2-7, reads GAGVSQSPRYKVAKRGQDVALRCDPISGHVSLFWYQQALGQGPEFLTYFQNEAQLDKSGLPSDRFFAERPEGSVSTLKIQRTQQEDSAVYLCASSRLALSSYEQYFGPGTRLTVT.

J is TRBJ1-1 and V is TRBV6-5; D possibly corresponds to TRBD1 (6 bases). Trimming removed 4 bases at V and 6 bases at J, with 21 bases between. Germline V gene lookup returns CDR1 MNHEY and CDR2 SVGAGI. The length of the CDR3 is 16 residues. The CDR3 DNA is TGTGCCAGCAGTTTGAAGGGGGGCAGTAGTAACCCTGAAGCTTTCTTT. Protein product: CASSLKGGSSNPEAFF.

The V gene is TRBV5-6, the J gene TRBJ1-5, with TRBD1 matching 7 bases. J lost 0 bases, V lost 4 bases, and 4 bases had no gene match. CDR3 length: 15 amino acids. The V gene's germline CDR1 is SGHDT and CDR2 YYEEEE. DNA for the CDR3: TGTGCCAGCAGCCCAAGACAGGGTAGCAATCAGCCCCAGCATTTT. Translated: CASSPRQGSNQPQHF.

This clonotype came up a few times. One end of the junction varies from germline; a read error may be responsible. The chain joins TRBV20-1 to TRBJ2-1; possibly TRBD1 for D (5 bases). This CDR3 has 15 residues. From germline, CDR1 is DFQATT and CDR2 SNEGSKA (reference sequence). CDR3 coding DNA: TGCAGTGCCCACAGGCGGCGAAGCTCCTACAATGAGCTGTTCTTC. It codes for CSAHRRRSSYNELFF.

This chain links TRBV6-1 with TRBJ1-2; D not certain. This CDR3 region has 14 residues. Deletions cut 4 bases from V and 4 bases from J, with 13 bases between. Germline CDR1 and CDR2: MNHNS and SASEGT. This CDR3 reads CASSGVVPIYGYTF. The CDR3 bases are TGTGCCAGCAGTGGGGTGGTCCCAATCTATGGCTACACCTTC.

The chain combines TRBV24-1 with TRBJ2-1, with 7 bases fitting TRBD2. V was pared by 1 base and J by 0 bases, with 5 bases of the junction left unmatched. Germline values: CDR1 KGHDR, CDR2 SFDVKD. This CDR3 has 17 amino acids. This CDR3 is CATSDFSASGSYNEQFF. CDR3 DNA sequence: TGTGCCACCAGTGATTTCTCAGCTAGCGGCTCCTACAATGAGCAGTTCTTC.

This clonotype was recorded a few times. This sequence joins TRBV20-1 and TRBJ2-2; D not certain. There are 13 residues in the CDR3. With 4 bases removed from V and 6 bases from J, the gap between germline ends came to 12 bases. Germline CDR1 and CDR2: DFQATT and SNEGSKA (reference sequence). The CDR3 DNA reads as TGCAGTGCTAAACCGCCGATTCCCGGGGAGCTGTTTTTT. It codes for CSAKPPIPGELFF.

A single count supports this clonotype. The J gene is TRBJ1-1, the V gene TRBV6-5; D remains unclear. V lost 0 bases and J 0 bases, leaving 8 bases between the germline ends. The CDR3 extends over 15 amino acids. CDR1 is MNHEY, CDR2 SVGAGI, per germline. The chain's CDR3 is CASSYSRALNTEAFF. The CDR3 DNA follows: TGTGCCAGCAGTTACTCGCGGGCTTTGAACACTGAAGCTTTCTTT.

The chain's CDR3 is CSARGPTGANQPQHF. Written as DNA, the CDR3 is TGCAGTGCTAGAGGCCCGACAGGGGCTAATCAGCCCCAGCATTTT. V gene TRBV20-1 combines with J gene TRBJ1-5, with 8 positions matching TRBD1. Germline V CDR1 and CDR2: DFQATT, SNEGSKA (reference sequence). The CDR3 covers 15 residues. Trimming cost V 1 base and J 4 bases; bases outside gene matches: 6.

This chain joins TRBV6-1 and TRBJ1-2; possibly TRBD1 for D (5 bases). Per the germline V gene, CDR1 is MNHNS and CDR2 is SASEGT. V lost 7 bases and J lost 2, with 14 bases in between. The CDR3 covers 14 residues. As DNA, the CDR3 is TGTGCCAGCACTGGAGACAGAACCAACTATGGCTACACCTTC. Translation gives CASTGDRTNYGYTF.